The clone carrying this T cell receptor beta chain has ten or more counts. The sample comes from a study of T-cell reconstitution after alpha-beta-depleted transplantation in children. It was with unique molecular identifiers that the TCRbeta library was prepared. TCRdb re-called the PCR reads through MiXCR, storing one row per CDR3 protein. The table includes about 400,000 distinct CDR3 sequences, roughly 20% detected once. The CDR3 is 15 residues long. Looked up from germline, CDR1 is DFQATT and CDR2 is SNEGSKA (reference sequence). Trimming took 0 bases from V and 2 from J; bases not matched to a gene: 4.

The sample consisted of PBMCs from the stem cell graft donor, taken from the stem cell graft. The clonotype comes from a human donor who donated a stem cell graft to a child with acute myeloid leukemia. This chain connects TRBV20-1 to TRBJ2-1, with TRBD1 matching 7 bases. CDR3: CSARDRTGAYNEQFF. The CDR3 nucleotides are TGCAGTGCTAGAGATAGGACAGGTGCCTACAATGAGCAGTTCTTC.